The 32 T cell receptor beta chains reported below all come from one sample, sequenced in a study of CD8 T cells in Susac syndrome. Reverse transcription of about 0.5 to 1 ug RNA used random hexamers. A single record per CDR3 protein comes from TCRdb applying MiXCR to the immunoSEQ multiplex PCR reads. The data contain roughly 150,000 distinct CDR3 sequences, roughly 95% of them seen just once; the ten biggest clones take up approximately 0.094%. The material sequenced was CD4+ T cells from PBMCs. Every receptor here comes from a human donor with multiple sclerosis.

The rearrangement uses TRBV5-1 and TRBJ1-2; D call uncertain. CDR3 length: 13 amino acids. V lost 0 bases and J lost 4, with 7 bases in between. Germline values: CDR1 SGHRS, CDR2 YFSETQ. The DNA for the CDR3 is TGCGCCAGCAGCTTGGAATCCGTCTATGGCTACACCTTC. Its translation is CASSLESVYGYTF.

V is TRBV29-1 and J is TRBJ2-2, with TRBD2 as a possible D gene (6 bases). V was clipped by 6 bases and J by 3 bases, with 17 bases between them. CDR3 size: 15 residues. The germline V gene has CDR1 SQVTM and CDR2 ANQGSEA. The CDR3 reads CSVTKEGTYTGELFF. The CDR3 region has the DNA TGCAGCGTGACTAAGGAGGGGACCTACACCGGGGAGCTGTTTTTT.

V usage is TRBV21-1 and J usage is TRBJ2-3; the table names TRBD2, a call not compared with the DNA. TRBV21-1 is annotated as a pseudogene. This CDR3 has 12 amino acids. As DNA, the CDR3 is TGTGCCAGCATTGGAGGGTCTGATACGCAGTATTTT. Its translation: CASIGGSDTQYF.

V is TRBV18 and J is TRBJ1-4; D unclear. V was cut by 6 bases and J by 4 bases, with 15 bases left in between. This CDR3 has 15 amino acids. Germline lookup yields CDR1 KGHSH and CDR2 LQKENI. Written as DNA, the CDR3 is TGTGCCAGCTCGCTCCGGGGAGGCGTTAATGAAAAACTGTTTTTT. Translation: CASSLRGGVNEKLFF.

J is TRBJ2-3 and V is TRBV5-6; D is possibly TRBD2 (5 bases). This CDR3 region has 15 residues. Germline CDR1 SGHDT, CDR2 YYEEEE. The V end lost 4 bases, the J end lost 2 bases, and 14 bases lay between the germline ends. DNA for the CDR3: TGTGCCAGCAGCCCCGGTGAGGGCACCACAGATACGCAGTATTTT. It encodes CASSPGEGTTDTQYF.

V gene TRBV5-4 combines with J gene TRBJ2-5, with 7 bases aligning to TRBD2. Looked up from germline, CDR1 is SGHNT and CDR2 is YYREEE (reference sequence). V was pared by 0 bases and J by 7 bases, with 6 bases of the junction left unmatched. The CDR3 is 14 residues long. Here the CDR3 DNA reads TGTGCCAGCAGCTTGGCCAAAGGGGAGGGGACCCAGTACTTC. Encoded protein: CASSLAKGEGTQYF.

The CDR3 bases are TGTGCCAGCAGTTTGAGCGGGAGGCTCGACAATGAGCAGTTCTTC. It yields the protein CASSLSGRLDNEQFF. The rearrangement joins TRBV12-3 or TRBV12-4 to TRBJ2-1; TRBD2 agrees at 9 bases. The V segment lost 3 bases and the J segment 5 bases; nucleotides outside the gene matches: 5. The CDR3 runs to 15 residues.

The CDR3 loop reads CASSLLRTYGYTF. For the CDR3, the DNA is TGTGCCAGCAGCTTATTACGTACCTATGGCTACACCTTC. The V and J genes are TRBV7-2 and TRBJ1-2; D uncertain. There are 13 residues in the CDR3. Trimming removed 2 bases at V and 4 bases at J, with 8 bases between. Germline loops: CDR1 SGHTA, CDR2 FQGNSA.

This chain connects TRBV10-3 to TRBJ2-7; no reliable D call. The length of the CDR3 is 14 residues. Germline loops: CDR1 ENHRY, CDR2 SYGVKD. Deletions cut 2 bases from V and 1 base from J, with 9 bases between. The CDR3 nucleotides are TGTGCCATCAGTGAGAGGAGACTTTCCTACGAGCAGTACTTC. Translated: CAISERRLSYEQYF.

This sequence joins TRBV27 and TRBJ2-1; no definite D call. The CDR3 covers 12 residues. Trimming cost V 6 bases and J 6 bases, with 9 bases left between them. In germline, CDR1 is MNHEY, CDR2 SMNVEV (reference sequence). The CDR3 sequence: CASRLIPNEQFF. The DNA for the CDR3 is TGTGCCAGCAGGCTGATCCCCAATGAGCAGTTCTTC.

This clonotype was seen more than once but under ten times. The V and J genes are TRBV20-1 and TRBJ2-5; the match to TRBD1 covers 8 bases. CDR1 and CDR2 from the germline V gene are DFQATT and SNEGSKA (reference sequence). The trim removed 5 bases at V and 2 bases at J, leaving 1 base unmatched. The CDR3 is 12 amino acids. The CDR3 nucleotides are TGCAGTGCTCGGACAGGGCAAGAGACCCAGTACTTC. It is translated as CSARTGQETQYF.

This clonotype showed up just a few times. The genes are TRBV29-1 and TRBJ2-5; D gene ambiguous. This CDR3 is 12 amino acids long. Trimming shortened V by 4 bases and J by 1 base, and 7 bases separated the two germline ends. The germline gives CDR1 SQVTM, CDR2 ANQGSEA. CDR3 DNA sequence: TGCAGCGTTGGCACATCCCAAGAGACCCAGTACTTC. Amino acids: CSVGTSQETQYF.

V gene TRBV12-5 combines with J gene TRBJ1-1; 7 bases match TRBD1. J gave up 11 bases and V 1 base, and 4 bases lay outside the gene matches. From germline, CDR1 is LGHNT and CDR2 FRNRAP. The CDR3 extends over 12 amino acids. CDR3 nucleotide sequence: TGTGCTAGTGGTTTGGCGACAGGGTGGGCTTTCTTT. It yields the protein CASGLATGWAFF.

As DNA, the CDR3 is TGCAGTGCTAGAGATCCGGGGTGGTACGGCTACGAGCAGTACTTC. This translates into CSARDPGWYGYEQYF. V and J are TRBV20-1 and TRBJ2-7; weak D call: TRBD2 (5 bases). The CDR3 loop spans 15 amino acids. Trimming removed 0 bases at V and 3 bases at J, with 15 bases between. CDR1 DFQATT and CDR2 SNEGSKA come from the germline V gene (reference sequence).

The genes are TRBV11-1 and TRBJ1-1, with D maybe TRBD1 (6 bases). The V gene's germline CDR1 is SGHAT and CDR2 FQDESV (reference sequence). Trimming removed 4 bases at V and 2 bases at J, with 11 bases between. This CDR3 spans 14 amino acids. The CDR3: CASSSRGENTEAFF. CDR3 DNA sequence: TGTGCCAGCAGCTCCAGGGGCGAAAACACTGAAGCTTTCTTT.

CDR3 coding DNA: TGTGCCAGCAGTTCAAGTTTAAATGGCTACACCTTC. Amino acids: CASSSSLNGYTF. The genes are TRBV28 and TRBJ1-2; D remains ambiguous. Germline V gene data show CDR1 as MDHEN and CDR2 as SYDVKM. CDR3 size: 12 residues. The V end lost 4 bases, the J end lost 6 bases, and 9 bases lay between the germline ends.

The CDR3 region has the DNA TGTGCCAGCAGCCGAGGGACAGGGACGGATGGCTACACCTTC. This gives the protein CASSRGTGTDGYTF. This rearrangement joins TRBV3-1 to TRBJ1-2; 9 nucleotides align to TRBD1. The V and J ends lost 4 bases and 6 bases, in that order; junction bases with no gene match: 6. CDR1 and CDR2 from the germline V gene are LGHDT and YNNKEL (reference sequence). This CDR3 is 14 amino acids long.

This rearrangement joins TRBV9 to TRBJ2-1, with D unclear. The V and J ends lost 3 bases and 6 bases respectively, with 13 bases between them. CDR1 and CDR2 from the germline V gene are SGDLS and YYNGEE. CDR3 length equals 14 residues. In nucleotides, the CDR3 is TGTGCCAGCAGCGCTGGGGTAAACGGCAATGAGCAGTTCTTC. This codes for CASSAGVNGNEQFF. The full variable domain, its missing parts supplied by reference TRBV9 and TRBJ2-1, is DSGVTQTPKHLITATGQRVTLRCSPRSGDLSVYWYQQSLDQGLQFLIQYYNGEERAKGNILERFSAQQFPDLHSELNLSSLELGDSALYFCASSAGVNGNEQFFGPGTRLTVL.

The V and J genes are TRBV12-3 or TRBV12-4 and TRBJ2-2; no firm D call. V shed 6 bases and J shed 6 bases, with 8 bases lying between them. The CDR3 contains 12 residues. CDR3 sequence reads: CASSGSPGELFF. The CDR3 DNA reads TGTGCCAGCAGCGGTTCACCCGGGGAGCTGTTTTTT.

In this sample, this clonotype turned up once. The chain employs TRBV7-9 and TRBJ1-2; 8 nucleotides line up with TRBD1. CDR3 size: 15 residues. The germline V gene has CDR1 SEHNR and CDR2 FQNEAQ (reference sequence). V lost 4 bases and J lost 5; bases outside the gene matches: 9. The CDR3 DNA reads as TGTGCCAGCAGCTCTGTGACAGGGGATTGGTATGGCTACACCTTC. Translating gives CASSSVTGDWYGYTF.

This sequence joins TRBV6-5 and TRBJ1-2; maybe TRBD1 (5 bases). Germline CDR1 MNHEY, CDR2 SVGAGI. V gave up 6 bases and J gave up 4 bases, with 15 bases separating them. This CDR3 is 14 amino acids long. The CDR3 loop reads CASRLTQAPYGYTF. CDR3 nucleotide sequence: TGTGCCAGCAGACTCACACAGGCCCCCTATGGCTACACCTTC.

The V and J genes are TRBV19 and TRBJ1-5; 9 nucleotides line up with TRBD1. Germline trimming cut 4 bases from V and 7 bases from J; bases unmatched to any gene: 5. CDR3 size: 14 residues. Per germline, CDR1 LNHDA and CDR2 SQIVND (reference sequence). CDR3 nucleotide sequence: TGTGCCAGTAGTAGCACAGGGGGCTCGCAGCCCCAGCATTTT. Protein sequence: CASSSTGGSQPQHF.

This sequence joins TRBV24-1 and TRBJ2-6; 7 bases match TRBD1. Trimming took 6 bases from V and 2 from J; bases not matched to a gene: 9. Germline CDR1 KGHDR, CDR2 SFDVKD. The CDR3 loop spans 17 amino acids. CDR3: CATSPTGSKAGANVLTF. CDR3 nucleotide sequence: TGTGCCACCAGTCCGACAGGGTCCAAGGCTGGGGCCAACGTCCTGACTTTC.

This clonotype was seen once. CDR3 coding DNA: TGTGCCAGCAGCTGGGGACTAGTCGGCTACGAGCAGTACTTC. Translated, it gives CASSWGLVGYEQYF. The chain combines TRBV5-4 with TRBJ2-7; 8 bases match TRBD2. V dropped 3 bases and J dropped 3; count of bases not matched to a gene: 5. The germline V gene encodes CDR1 SGHNT and CDR2 YYREEE (reference sequence). This CDR3 contains 14 residues.

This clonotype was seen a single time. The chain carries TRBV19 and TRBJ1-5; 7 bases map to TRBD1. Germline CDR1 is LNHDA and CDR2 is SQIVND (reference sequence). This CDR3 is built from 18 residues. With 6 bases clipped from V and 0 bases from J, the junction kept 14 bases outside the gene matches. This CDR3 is CASSPLARDSNSNQPQHF. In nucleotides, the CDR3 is TGTGCCAGTAGCCCCCTAGCCCGGGACAGCAATAGCAATCAGCCCCAGCATTTT. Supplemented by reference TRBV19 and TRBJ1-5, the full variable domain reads DGGITQSPKYLFRKEGQNVTLSCEQNLNHDAMYWYRQDPGQGLRLIYYSQIVNDFQKGDIAEGYSVSREKKESFPLTVTSAQKNPTAFYLCASSPLARDSNSNQPQHFGDGTRLSIL.

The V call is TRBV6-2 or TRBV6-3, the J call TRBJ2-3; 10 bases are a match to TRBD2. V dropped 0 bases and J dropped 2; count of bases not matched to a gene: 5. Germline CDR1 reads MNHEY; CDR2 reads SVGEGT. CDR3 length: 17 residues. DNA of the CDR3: TGTGCCAGCAGTTACTCGAGACTAGCGGGTTACACAGATACGCAGTATTTT. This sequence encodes CASSYSRLAGYTDTQYF.

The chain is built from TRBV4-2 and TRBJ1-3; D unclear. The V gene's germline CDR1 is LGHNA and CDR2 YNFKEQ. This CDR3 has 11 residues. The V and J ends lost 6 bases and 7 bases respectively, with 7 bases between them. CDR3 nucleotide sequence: TGTGCCAGCAGACACGAGAACACCATATATTTT. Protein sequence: CASRHENTIYF.

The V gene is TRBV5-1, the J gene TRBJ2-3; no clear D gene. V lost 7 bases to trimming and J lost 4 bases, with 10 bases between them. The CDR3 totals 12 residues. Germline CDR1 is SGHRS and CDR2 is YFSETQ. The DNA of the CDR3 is TGCGCCAGCTACAGCATACCAGATACGCAGTATTTT. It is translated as CASYSIPDTQYF.

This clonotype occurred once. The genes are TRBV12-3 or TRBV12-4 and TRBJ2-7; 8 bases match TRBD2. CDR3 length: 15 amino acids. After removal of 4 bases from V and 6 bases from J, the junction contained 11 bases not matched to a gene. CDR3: CASSSRSGTPGEQYF. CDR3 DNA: TGTGCCAGCAGTTCCCGTAGCGGGACTCCCGGCGAGCAGTACTTC.

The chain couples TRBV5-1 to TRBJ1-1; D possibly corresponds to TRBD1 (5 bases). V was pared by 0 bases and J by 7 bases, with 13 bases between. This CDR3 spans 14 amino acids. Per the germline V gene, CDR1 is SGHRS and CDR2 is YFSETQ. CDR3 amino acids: CASSLATGTSEAFF. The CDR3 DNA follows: TGCGCCAGCAGCTTGGCCACAGGAACAAGTGAAGCTTTCTTT.

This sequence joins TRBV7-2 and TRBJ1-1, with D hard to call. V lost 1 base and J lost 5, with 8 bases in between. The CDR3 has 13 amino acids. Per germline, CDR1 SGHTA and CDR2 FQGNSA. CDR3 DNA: TGTGCCAGCAGCTTAGTCCGGGGAACTGAAGCTTTCTTT. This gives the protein CASSLVRGTEAFF.

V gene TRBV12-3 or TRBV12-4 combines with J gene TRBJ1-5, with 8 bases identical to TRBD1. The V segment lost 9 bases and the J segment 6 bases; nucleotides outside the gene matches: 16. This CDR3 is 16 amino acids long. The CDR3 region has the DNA TGTGCCAGTAATACCGGGACAGGAGTATATAGTCAGCCCCAGCATTTT. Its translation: CASNTGTGVYSQPQHF.